This paragraph covers one T cell receptor (beta chain) sequence. Per the original methods: ImmunoSEQ junction-only sequences lacked quality scores, so their filtering differed. Clones were sequenced by immunoSEQ multiplex PCR, and TCRdb holds only the in-frame ones, with some missing. V and J calls and clone size are given by that table; D and trimming were obtained from the DNA. The sample contains about 490,000 clones, 70% to 80% of which appear only once. This sample was included in a study of shared clonotypes between healthy human individuals. Germline V gene data show CDR1 as SNHLY and CDR2 as FYNNEI. Germline trimming cut 6 bases from V and 4 bases from J; bases unmatched to any gene: 6. The CDR3 is 15 amino acids.

The rearrangement links TRBV2 to TRBJ2-7; 13 bases are shared with TRBD2. The sequence was obtained from a woman aged 40 to 55 in good health. Some clones in this sample may be carry-over from other donors' samples. Sequences were obtained from PBMCs. Here the CDR3 DNA reads TGTGCCAGCAGACCACTAGCGGGAGGGGTATACGAGCAGTACTTC. It yields the protein CASRPLAGGVYEQYF.